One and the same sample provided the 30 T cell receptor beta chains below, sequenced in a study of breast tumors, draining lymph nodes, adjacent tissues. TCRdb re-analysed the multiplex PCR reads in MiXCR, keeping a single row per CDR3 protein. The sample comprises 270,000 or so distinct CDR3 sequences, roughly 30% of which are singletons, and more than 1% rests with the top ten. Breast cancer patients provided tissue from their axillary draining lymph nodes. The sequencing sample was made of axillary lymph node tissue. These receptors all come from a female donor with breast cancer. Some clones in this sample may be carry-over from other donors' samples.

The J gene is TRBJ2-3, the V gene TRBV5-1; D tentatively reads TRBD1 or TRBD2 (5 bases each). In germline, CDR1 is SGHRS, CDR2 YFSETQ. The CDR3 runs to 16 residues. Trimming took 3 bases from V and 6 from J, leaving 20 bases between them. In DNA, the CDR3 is TGCGCCAGCAGCTATCTGGTAGAGGGGCTGGGGGATACGCAGTATTTT. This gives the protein CASSYLVEGLGDTQYF.

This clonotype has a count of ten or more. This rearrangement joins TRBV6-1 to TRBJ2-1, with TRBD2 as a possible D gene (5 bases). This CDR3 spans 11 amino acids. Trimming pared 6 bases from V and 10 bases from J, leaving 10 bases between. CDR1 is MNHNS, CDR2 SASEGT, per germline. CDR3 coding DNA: TGTGCCAGCAGGAGGGCGAGGGAGCAGTTCTTC. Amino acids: CASRRAREQFF.

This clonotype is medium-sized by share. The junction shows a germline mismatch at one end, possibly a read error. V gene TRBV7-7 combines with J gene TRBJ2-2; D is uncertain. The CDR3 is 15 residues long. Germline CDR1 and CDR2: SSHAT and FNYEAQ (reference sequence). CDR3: CASSPFELRAGELFF. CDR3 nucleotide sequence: TGTGCTAGCAGCCCCTTTGAGCTCCGGGCCGGGGAGCTGTTTTTT.

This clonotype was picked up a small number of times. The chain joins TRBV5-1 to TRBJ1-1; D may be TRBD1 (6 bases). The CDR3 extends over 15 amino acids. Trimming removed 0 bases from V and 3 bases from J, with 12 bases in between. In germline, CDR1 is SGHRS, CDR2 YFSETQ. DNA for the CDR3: TGCGCCAGCAGCTTGGGCGGGGGCGCGTACACTGAAGCTTTCTTT. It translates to CASSLGGGAYTEAFF.

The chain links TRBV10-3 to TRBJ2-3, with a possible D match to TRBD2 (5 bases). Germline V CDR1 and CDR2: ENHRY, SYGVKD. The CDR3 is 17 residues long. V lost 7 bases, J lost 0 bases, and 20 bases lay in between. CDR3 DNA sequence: TGTGCCATCAAGGGAGTGTGGGCACGGGATAGCACAGATACGCAGTATTTT. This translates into CAIKGVWARDSTDTQYF.

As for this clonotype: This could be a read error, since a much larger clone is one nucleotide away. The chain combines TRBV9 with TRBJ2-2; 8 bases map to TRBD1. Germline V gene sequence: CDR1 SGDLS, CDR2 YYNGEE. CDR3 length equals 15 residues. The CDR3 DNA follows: TGTGCCAGCAGCCTCGGGACAGGCCTGGCCGGGGAGCTGTGTTTT. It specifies CASSLGTGLAGELCF.

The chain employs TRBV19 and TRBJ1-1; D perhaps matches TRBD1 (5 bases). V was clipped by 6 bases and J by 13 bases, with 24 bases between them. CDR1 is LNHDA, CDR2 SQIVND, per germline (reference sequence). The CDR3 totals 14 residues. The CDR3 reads CASRRTGISREVFF. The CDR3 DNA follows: TGTGCCAGTAGGAGAACAGGTATTAGTAGGGAGGTTTTCTTT.

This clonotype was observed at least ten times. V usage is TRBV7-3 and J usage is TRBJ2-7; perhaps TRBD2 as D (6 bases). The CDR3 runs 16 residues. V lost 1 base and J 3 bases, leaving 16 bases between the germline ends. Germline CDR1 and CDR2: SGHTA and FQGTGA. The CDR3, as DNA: TGTGCCAGCAGCTTAATCGGTTCGCGGGATCACTACGAGCAGTACTTC. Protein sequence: CASSLIGSRDHYEQYF.

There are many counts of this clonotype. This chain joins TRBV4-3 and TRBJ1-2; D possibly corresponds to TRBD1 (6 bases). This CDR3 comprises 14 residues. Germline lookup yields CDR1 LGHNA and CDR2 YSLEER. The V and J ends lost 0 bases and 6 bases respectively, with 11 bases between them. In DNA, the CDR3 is TGCGCCAGCAGCCAAGAGTGGGGGCGGGATGGCTACACCTTC. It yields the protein CASSQEWGRDGYTF.

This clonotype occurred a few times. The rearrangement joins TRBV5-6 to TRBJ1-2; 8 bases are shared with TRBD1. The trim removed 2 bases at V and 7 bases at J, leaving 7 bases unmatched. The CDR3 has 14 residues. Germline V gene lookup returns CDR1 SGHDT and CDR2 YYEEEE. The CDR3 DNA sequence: TGTGCCAGCAGCTTTGGGCAGGGGGCCGGTGGCTACACCTTC. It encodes CASSFGQGAGGYTF.

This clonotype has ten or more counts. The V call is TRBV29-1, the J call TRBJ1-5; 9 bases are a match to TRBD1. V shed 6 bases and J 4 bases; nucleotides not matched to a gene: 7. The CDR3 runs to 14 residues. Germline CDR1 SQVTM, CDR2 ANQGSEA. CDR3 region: CSVGQGPNNQPQHF. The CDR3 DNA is TGCAGCGTCGGACAGGGGCCCAATAATCAGCCCCAGCATTTT. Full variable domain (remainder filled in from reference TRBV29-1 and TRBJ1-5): SAVISQKPSRDICQRGTSLTIQCQVDSQVTMMFWYRQQPGQSLTLIATANQGSEATYESGFVIDKFPISRPNLTFSTLTVSNMSPEDSSIYLCSVGQGPNNQPQHFGDGTRLSIL.

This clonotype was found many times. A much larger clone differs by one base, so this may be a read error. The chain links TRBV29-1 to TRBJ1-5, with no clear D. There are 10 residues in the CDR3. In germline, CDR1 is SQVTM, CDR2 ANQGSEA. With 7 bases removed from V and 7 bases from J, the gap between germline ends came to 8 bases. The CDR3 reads CSGGSQPQHF. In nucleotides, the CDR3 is TGCAGCGGTGGAAGCCAGCCCCAGCATTTT.

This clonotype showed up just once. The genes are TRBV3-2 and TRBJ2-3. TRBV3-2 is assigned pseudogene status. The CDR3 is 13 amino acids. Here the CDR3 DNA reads TGTGCCAGCAGCCGAGACAGGTTCTATACGCAGTATTTT. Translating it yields CASSRDRFYTQYF.

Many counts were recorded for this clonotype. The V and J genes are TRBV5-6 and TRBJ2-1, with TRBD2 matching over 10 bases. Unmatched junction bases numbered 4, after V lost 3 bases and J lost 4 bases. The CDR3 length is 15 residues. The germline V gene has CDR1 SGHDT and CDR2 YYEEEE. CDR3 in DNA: TGTGCCAGCAGCTACGGGACTAGCGTGTACAATGAGCAGTTCTTC. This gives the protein CASSYGTSVYNEQFF. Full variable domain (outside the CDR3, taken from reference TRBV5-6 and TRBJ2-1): DAGVTQSPTHLIKTRGQQVTLRCSPKSGHDTVSWYQQALGQGPQFIFQYYEEEERQRGNFPDRFSGHQFPNYSSELNVNALLLGDSALYLCASSYGTSVYNEQFFGPGTRLTVL.

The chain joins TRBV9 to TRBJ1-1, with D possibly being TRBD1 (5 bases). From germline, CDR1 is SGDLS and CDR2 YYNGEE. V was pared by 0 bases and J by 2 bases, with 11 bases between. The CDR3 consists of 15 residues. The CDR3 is CASSVEARANTEAFF. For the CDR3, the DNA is TGTGCCAGCAGCGTAGAAGCCAGGGCCAACACTGAAGCTTTCTTT.

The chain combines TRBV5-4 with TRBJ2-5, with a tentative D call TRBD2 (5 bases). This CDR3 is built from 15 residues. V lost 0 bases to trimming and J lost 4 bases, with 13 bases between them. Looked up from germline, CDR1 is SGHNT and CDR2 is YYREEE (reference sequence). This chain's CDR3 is CASSLDGAGGETQYF. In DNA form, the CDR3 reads TGTGCCAGCAGCTTGGATGGCGCGGGCGGAGAGACCCAGTACTTC.

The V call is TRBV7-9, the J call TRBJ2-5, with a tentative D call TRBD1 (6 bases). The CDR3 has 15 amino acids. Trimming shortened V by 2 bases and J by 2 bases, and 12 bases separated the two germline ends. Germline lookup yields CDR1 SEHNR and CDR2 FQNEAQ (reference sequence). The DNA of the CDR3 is TGTGCCAGCAGCTTACTAGCAACAGGGCAAGAGACCCAGTACTTC. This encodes CASSLLATGQETQYF.

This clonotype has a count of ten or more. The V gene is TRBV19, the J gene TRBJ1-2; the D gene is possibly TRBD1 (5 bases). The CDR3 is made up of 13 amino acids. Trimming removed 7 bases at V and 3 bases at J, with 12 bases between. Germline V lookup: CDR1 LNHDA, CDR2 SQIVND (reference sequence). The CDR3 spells CASTWDGYYGYTF. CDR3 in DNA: TGTGCCAGTACTTGGGACGGGTACTATGGCTACACCTTC.

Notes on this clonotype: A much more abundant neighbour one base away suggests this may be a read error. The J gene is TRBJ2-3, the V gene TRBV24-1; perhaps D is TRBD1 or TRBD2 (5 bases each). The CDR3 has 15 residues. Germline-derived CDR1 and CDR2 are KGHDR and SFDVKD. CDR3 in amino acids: CAASVFGTLTDTRYF. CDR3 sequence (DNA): TGTGCCGCCAGTGTTTTCGGGACGCTCACAGATACGCGGTATTTT.

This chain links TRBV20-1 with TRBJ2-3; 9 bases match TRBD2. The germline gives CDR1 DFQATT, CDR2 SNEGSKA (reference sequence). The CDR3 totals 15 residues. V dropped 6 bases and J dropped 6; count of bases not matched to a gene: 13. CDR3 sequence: CSAIRLAGGGDTQYF. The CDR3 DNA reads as TGCAGTGCCATTCGACTGGCGGGAGGGGGGGATACGCAGTATTTT.

CDR3 in amino acids: CSASSGTVKTTEAFF. In DNA, the CDR3 is TGCAGTGCTTCAAGTGGGACAGTCAAGACGACTGAAGCTTTCTTT. The chain carries TRBV20-1 and TRBJ1-1; 7 bases map to TRBD1. Germline assignment: CDR1 DFQATT and CDR2 SNEGSKA (reference sequence). V shed 5 bases, J shed 5 bases, and the junction held 14 bases outside the gene matches. The CDR3 contains 15 residues.

The DNA for the CDR3 is TGTGCCAGCAGTTCAATCGCCGGCGCGACGGTGGGACTAGCGGGAACAGATACGCAGTATTTT. Translated: CASSSIAGATVGLAGTDTQYF. This rearrangement joins TRBV7-3 to TRBJ2-3; 13 bases fit TRBD2. The CDR3 length is 21 residues. Germline V gene lookup returns CDR1 SGHTA and CDR2 FQGTGA. V shed 6 bases and J 3 bases; nucleotides not matched to a gene: 21.

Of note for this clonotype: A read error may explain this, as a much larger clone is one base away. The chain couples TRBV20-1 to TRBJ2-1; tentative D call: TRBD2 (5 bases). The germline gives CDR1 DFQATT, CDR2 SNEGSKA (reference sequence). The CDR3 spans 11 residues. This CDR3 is CSVRKRGEQFF. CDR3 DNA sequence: TGCAGTGTTAGAAAACGGGGTGAGCAGTTCTTC.

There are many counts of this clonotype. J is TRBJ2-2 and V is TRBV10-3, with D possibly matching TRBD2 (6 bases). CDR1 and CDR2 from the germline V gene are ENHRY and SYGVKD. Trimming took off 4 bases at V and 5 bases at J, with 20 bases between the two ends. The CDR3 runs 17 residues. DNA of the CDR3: TGTGCCATCAGTGGGGGAGAATCAGGGAGGTGGACCGGGGAGCTGTTTTTT. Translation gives CAISGGESGRWTGELFF.

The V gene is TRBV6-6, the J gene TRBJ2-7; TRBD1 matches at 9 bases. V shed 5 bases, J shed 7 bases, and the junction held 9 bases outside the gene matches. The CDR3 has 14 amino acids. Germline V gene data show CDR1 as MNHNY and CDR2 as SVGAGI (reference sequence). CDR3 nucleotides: TGTGCCAGCAGTCACCGGACAGGGGAGTCTGAGCAGTACTTC. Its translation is CASSHRTGESEQYF.

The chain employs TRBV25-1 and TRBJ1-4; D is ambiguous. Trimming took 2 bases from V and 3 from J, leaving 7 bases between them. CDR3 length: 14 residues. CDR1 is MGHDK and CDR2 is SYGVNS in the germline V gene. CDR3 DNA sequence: TGTGCCAGCAGTGAAGTAGCGGCTAATGAAAAACTGTTTTTT. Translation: CASSEVAANEKLFF.

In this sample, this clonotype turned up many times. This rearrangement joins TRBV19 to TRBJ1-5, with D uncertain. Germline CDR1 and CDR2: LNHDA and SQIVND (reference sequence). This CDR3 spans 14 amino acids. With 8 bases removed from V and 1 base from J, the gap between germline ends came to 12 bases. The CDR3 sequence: CASGEGGSNQPQHF. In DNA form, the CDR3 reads TGTGCCAGTGGGGAGGGTGGAAGCAATCAGCCCCAGCATTTT.

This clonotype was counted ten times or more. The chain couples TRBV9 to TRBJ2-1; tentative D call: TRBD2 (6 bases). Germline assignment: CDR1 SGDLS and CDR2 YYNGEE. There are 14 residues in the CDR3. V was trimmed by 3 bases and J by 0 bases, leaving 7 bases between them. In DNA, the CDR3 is TGTGCCAGCAGCGACGGGAGCTCCTACAATGAGCAGTTCTTC. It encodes CASSDGSSYNEQFF.

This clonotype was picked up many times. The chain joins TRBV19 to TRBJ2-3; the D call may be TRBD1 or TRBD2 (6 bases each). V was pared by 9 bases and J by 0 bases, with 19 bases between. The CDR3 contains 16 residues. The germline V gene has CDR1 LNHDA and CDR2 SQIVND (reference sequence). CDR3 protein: CASQLTGTPSTDTQYF. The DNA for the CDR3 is TGTGCCAGCCAACTCACAGGGACTCCTAGCACAGATACGCAGTATTTT.

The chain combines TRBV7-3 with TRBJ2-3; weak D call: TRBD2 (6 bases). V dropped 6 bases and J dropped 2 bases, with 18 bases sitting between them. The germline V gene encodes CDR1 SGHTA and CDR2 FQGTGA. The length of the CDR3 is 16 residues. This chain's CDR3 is CASSSWTNGNTDTQYF. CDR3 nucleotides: TGTGCCAGCAGTTCCTGGACTAACGGGAACACAGATACGCAGTATTTT.